This TCR beta chain was sequenced in a study of T cells in localized non-small cell lung cancer. Method: immunoSEQ multiplex PCR; TCRdb's copy keeps in-frame clones and lacks some. Altogether 35,000 to 40,000 clones are present, approximately 86% being singletons, with the ten largest covering approximately 6.6%. The CDR3 sequence is 15 residues long. From germline, CDR1 is SEHNR and CDR2 FQNEAQ (reference sequence). Trimming removed 2 bases from V and 7 bases from J; junction bases left unmatched: 3. Sample: peripheral blood, taken before any cancer treatment. J is TRBJ2-1 and V is TRBV7-9, with 12 bases identical to TRBD2. The receptor's source is a man aged 40 to 70 with stage I lung adenocarcinoma. The DNA for the CDR3 is TGTGCCAGCAGCTTATCTCTAGCGGGAGGGAATGAGCAGTTCTTC. Amino acid sequence: CASSLSLAGGNEQFF.